The sequence of this T cell receptor (beta chain) was determined in a study of T-cell reconstitution after alpha-beta-depleted transplantation in children. Unique molecular identifiers were incorporated during preparation of the TCRbeta library. TCRdb fed the PCR reads into MiXCR, producing one record per CDR3 protein. Of about 440,000 distinct CDR3 sequences detected, approximately 42% appear once; the ten largest clones hold roughly a quarter. The V gene lost 6 bases and the J gene lost 6 bases, with 15 bases spanning the gap. Germline CDR1 reads DFQATT; CDR2 reads SNEGSKA (reference sequence). This CDR3 has 12 residues.

The chain employs TRBV20-1 and TRBJ2-7, with D perhaps given as TRBD1 or TRBD2 (7 bases each). The receptor was derived from a girl aged 2-9 years with aplastic anemia, due to receive a stem cell transplant. The source material was PBMCs, sampled before TCRalphabeta/CD19-depleted stem cell transplant. CDR3 sequence reads: CSARQGGGEQYF. CDR3 DNA sequence: TGCAGTGCAAGACAGGGAGGGGGCGAGCAGTACTTC.